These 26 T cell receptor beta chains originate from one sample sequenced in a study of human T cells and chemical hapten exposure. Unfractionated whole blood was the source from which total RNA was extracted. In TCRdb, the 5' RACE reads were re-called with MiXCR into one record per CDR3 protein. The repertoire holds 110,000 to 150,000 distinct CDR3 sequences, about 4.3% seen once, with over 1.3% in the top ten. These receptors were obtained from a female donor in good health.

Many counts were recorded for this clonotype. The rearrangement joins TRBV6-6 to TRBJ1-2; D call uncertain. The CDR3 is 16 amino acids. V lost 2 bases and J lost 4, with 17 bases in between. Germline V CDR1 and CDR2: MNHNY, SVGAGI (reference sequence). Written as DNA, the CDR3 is TGTGCCAGCAGTTACCATCTAAGGATGATGGGCTATGGCTACACCTTC. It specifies CASSYHLRMMGYGYTF.

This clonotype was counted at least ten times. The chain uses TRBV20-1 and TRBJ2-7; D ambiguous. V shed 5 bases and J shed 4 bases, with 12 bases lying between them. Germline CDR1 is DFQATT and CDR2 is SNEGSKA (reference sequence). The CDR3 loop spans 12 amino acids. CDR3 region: CSAPTARYEQYF. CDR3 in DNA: TGCAGTGCTCCAACTGCGAGGTACGAGCAGTACTTC.

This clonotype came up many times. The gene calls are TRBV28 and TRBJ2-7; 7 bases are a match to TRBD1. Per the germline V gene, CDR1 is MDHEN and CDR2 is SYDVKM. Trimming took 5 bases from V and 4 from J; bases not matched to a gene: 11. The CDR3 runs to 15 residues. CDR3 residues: CASSPGQESRYEQYF. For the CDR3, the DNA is TGTGCCAGCAGTCCAGGACAGGAAAGTCGATACGAGCAGTACTTC.

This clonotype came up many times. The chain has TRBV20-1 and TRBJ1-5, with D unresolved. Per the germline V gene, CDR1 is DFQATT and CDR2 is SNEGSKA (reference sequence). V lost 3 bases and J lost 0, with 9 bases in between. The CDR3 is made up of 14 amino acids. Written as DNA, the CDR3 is TGCAGTGCTAGTCCGGGGAATAGCAATCAGCCCCAGCATTTT. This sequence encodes CSASPGNSNQPQHF.

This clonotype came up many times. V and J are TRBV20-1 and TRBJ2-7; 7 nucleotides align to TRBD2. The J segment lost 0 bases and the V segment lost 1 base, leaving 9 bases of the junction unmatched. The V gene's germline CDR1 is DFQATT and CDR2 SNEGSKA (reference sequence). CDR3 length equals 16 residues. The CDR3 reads CSARAAMVAGSYEQYF. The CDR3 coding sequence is TGCAGTGCTAGAGCCGCAATGGTAGCGGGCTCCTACGAGCAGTACTTC.

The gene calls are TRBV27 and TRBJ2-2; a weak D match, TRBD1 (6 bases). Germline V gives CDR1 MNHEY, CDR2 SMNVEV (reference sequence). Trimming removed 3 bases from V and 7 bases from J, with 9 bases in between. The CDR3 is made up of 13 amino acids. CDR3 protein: CASSLQGIGELFF. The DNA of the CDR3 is TGTGCCAGCAGTTTGCAGGGGATCGGGGAGCTGTTTTTT.

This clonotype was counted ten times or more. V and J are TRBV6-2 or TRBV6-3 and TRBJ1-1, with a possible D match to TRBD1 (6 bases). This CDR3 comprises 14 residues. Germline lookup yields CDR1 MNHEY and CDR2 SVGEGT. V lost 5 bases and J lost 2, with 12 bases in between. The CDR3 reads CASSIQGTNTEAFF. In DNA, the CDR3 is TGTGCCAGCAGTATCCAGGGGACAAACACTGAAGCTTTCTTT.

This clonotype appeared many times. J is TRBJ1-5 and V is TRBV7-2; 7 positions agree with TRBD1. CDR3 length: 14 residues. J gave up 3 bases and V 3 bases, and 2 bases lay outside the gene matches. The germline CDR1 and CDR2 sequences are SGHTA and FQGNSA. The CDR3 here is CASSLGQPNQPQHF. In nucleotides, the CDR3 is TGTGCCAGCAGCTTGGGACAGCCCAATCAGCCCCAGCATTTT.

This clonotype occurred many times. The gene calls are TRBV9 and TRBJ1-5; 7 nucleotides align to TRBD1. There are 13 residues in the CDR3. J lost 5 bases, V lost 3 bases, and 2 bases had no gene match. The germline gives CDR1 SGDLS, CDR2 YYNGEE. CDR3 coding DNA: TGTGCCAGCAGCGGGACAGGTCATCAGCCCCAGCATTTT. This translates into CASSGTGHQPQHF.

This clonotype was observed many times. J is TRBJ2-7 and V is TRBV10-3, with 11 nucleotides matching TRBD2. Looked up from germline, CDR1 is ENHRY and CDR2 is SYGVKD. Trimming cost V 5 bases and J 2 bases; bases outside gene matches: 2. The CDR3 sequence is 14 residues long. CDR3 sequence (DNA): TGTGCCATCAGTCTAGCGGGGGGCGCCTACGAGCAGTACTTC. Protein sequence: CAISLAGGAYEQYF.

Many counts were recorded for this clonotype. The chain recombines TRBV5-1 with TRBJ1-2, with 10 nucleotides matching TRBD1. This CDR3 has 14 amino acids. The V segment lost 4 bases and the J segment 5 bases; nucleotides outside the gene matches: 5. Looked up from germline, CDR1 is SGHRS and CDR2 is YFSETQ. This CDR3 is CASSRDRGPYGYTF. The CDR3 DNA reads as TGCGCCAGCAGCAGGGACAGGGGACCGTATGGCTACACCTTC.

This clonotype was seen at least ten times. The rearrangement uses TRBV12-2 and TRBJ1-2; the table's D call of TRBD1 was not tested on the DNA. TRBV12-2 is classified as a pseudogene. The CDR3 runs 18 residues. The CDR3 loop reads CASRFRKHQGYLHYGYTF. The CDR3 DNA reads TGTGCAAGTCGCTTCAGAAAACATCAGGGGTATTTACACTATGGCTACACCTTC.

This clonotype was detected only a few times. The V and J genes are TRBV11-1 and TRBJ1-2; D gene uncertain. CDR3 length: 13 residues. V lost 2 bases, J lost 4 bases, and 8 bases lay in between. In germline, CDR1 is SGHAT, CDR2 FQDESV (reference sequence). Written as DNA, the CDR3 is TGTGCCAGCAGCTTACAGCCAAGCTATGGCTACACCTTC. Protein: CASSLQPSYGYTF.

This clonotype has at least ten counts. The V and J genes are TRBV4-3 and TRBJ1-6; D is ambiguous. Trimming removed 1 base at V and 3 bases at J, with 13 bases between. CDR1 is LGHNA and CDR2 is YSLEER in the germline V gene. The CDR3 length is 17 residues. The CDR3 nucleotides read TGCGCCAGCAGCCAAGGGGTCAGGCAGGACTATAATTCACCCCTCCACTTT. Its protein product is CASSQGVRQDYNSPLHF.

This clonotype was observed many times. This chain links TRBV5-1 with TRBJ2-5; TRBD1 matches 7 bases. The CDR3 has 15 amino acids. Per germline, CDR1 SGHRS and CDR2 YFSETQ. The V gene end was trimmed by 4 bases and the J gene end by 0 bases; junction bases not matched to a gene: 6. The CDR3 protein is CASSRGQANQETQYF. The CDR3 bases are TGCGCCAGCAGCAGAGGACAGGCTAACCAAGAGACCCAGTACTTC.

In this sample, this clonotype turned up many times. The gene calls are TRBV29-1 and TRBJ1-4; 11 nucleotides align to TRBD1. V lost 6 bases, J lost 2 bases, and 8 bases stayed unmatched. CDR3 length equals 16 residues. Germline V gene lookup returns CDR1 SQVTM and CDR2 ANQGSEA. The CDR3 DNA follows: TGCAGCGTCGCGCTCGGACAGGGGGCGACTAATGAAAAACTGTTTTTT. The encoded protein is CSVALGQGATNEKLFF. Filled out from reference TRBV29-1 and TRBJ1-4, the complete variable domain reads SAVISQKPSRDICQRGTSLTIQCQVDSQVTMMFWYRQQPGQSLTLIATANQGSEATYESGFVIDKFPISRPNLTFSTLTVSNMSPEDSSIYLCSVALGQGATNEKLFFGSGTQLSVL.

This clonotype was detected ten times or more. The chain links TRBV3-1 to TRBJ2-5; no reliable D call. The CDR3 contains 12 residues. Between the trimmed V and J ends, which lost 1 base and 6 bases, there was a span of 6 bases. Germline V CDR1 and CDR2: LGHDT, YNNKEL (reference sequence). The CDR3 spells CASSQVTKTQYF. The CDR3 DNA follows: TGTGCCAGCAGCCAAGTGACGAAGACCCAGTACTTC.

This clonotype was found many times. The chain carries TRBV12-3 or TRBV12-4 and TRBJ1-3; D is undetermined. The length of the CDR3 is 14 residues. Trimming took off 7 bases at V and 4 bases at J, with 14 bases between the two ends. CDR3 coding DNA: TGTGCCAGCAATCCCACGGTTTCAGGAAACACCATATATTTT. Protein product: CASNPTVSGNTIYF.

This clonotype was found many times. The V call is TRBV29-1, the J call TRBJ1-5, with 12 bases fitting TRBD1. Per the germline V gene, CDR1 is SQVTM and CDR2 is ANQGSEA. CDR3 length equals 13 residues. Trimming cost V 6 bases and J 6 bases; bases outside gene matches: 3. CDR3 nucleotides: TGCAGCGTGGGACAGGGGGCGTCTCAGCCCCAGCATTTT. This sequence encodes CSVGQGASQPQHF.

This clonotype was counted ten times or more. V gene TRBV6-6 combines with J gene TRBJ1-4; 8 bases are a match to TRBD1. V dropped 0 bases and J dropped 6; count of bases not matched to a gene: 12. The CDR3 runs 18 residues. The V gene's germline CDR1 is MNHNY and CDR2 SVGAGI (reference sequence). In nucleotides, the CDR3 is TGTGCCAGCAGTTACTCGCCTTTAACAGGGGGTGGAGATGAAAAACTGTTTTTT. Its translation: CASSYSPLTGGGDEKLFF.

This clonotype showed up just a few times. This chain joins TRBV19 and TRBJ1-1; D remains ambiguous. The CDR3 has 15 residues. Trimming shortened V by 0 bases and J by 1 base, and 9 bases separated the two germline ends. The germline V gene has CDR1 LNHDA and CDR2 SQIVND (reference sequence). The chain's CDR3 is CASSIDRPRNTEAFF. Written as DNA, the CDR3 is TGTGCCAGTAGTATAGATCGGCCTCGGAACACTGAAGCTTTCTTT.

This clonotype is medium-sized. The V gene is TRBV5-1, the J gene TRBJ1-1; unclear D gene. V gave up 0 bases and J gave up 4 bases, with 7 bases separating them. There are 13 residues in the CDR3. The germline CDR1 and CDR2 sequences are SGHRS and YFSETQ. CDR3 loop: CASSLAGTTEAFF. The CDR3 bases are TGCGCCAGCAGCTTGGCGGGAACCACTGAAGCTTTCTTT.

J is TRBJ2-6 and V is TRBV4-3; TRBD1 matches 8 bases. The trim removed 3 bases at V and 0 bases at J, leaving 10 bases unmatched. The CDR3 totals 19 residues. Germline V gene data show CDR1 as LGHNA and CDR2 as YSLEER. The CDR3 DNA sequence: TGCGCCAGCAGCCAGGCCCCCGGGACAGGAAGCTCTGGGGCCAACGTCCTGACTTTC. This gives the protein CASSQAPGTGSSGANVLTF.

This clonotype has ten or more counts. CDR3 nucleotides: TGTGCCAGCAGCTCAATGATGTCTAGCAATGAGCAGTTCTTC. Protein sequence: CASSSMMSSNEQFF. The chain joins TRBV3-1 to TRBJ2-1, with D uncertain. CDR1 and CDR2 (germline): LGHDT, YNNKEL (reference sequence). V lost 5 bases to trimming and J lost 6 bases, with 14 bases between them. This CDR3 spans 14 amino acids.

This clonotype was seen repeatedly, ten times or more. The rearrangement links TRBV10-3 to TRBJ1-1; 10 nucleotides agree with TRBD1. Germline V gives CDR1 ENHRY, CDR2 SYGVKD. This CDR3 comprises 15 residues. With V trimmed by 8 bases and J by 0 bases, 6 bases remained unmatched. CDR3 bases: TGTGCCATCGGCCGGACAGGGGGTATGAACACTGAAGCTTTCTTT. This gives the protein CAIGRTGGMNTEAFF.

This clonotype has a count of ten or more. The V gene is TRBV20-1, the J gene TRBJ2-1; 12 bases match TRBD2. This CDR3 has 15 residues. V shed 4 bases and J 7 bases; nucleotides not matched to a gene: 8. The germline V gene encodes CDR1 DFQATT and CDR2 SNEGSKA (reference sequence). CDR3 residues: CSAIRTSGGRNEQFF. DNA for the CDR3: TGCAGTGCTATACGCACTAGCGGGGGGAGAAATGAGCAGTTCTTC.